This record covers a single TCR beta chain. This record belongs to a study of cytomegalovirus exposure and HLA in healthy donors. In the PCR, 60 Vbeta and 13 Jbeta primers were used. This table comes from immunoSEQ multiplex PCR, and its TCRdb copy is limited to in-frame clones, with some not included. The table records around 30,000 clones, approximately 90% of them present only once. This CDR3 contains 14 residues. Germline CDR1 and CDR2: MNHGY and SAAAGT. J was trimmed by 2 bases and V by 6 bases; bases with no gene match: 4. The sequencing sample was made of PBMCs. The chain couples TRBV6-8 to TRBJ2-7; 10 nucleotides agree with TRBD2. This TCR derives from a boy aged 10-17 years in good health and CMV-seronegative. The CDR3 nucleotides are TGTGCCAGCAGCAGGACTAGCGGAACCTACGAGCAGTACTTC. Protein sequence: CASSRTSGTYEQYF.